This T cell receptor beta chain stems from a study of blood T cell repertoires in COVID-19 (dated by TCRdb to about 2020). Notes on the research overall: The collaborator samples originated in the United States, Italy and Spain and spanned the acute and convalescent phases of COVID-19. The material from the prospective study consisted of cDNA or gDNA derived from T cells, B-cell-depleted T cells, or PBMCs. The dataset comprised deeply sampled blood TCRbeta repertoires from subjects exposed to, actively infected with, or recovered from COVID-19. The repertoires were released in a freely available public database intended as a resource for research on the immune response to SARS-CoV-2. Samples came from the ongoing ImmuneRACE study (first 160 participants) plus 1,254 subjects from 6 global collaborators. Sample metadata almost always included a de-identified subject ID, COVID-19 status, age in years and sex. Where available, HLA class I and class II types were taken from metadata supplied by the sample provider and were not determined by assay-based typing. Broad study findings and their caveats: The amount of clinical and demographic metadata varied by source and participant and was provided uncurated.

The immunoSEQ Assay, a bias-controlled multiplex PCR, was used to amplify TCRbeta CDR3 regions from genomic DNA. Concerning the study's data processing: The number of nucleated cells in each sample was estimated by amplification of reference gene primers within the assay. To quantify the absolute abundance of each unique TCRbeta CDR3 rearrangement, sequence reads were collapsed and filtered. For each sample, productive Simpson clonality was calculated by taking the square root of Simpson's diversity index across productive rearrangements. TCRdb mirrors the immuneACCESS table, restricted to in-frame sequences. Some clones are absent from its copies; in checked studies, under half trace to an unresolved V gene, and the reason for the others is unknown. V and J calls and clone size are given by that table; D and trimming were obtained from the DNA. Present in this sample are about 220,000 clones, 82% of which were seen just once. The ten largest make up about 5% of the sample.

As for this clone: This clone's antigen is unknown. Within one base of it there is no much larger clone, and no base qualities were kept.

At one collaborating source in Seattle, patients were enrolled during active infection and were followed longitudinally through the course of disease. Whole blood was collected in K2EDTA tubes by collaborating institutions according to the institutions' own protocols. For TCRbeta analysis, collaborator samples were shipped as frozen whole blood, as isolated PBMCs, or as DNA extracted from either sample type. The CDR3 contains 19 residues, cysteine and phenylalanine counted. Left in the record is the CDR3 DNA by itself, 57 bases read in frame from the first base. Looking up the germline V gene yields CDR1 MDHEN and CDR2 SYDVKM. The germline V and J ends show losses of 10 bases and 0 bases respectively, and no gene match explains 19 bases of the junction.

The receptor was derived from a woman in her 70s with COVID-19, enrolled during active disease. The chain uses TRBV28 and TRBJ2-7; TRBD2 matches 12 bases in the middle. Source material: peripheral blood. The CDR3 reads as follows: CATQGGPGLAGSSSYEQYF. The DNA reads as follows: TGTGCCACACAGGGTGGACCGGGACTAGCGGGTTCCAGCTCCTACGAGCAGTACTTC.